This T cell receptor (beta chain) emerged from a study of radiation and T cells in renal cell carcinoma. The method was immunoSEQ multiplex PCR; TCRdb's version includes in-frame clones alone and lacks a portion of them. The sample comprises about 19,000 clones, approximately 62% of which are singletons, and 12% rests with the top ten. The trim removed 5 bases at V and 0 bases at J, leaving 12 bases unmatched. The CDR3 contains 17 residues. CDR1 and CDR2 (germline): SGHTA, FQGNSA. With respect to this clone: Its specificity is not known.

Points from the study as a whole: Dominant CDR3 motifs occupied more repertoire in irradiated than control tumors. Top 100 clonotypes averaged approximately 50% in irradiated versus about 40% in nephrectomy-only tumors.

Specified treatment: 15 Gy SBRT to primary tumor, nephrectomy 4 weeks later. Clear cell pathology was present in this patient's renal cell carcinoma. The clonotype comes from a woman in her 70s with renal cell carcinoma. V usage is TRBV7-2 and J usage is TRBJ2-7; 8 bases agree with TRBD1. The sequences come from tumor tissue, collected from a patient whose treatment included radiotherapy and nephrectomy. CDR3 nucleotides: TGTGCCAGCAGCCTCCGGGGGACAGGTTCCGCCTCCTACGAGCAGTACTTC. Translated, it gives CASSLRGTGSASYEQYF.